The subject of this entry is one TCR beta chain. The antigen is not known. The CDR3 has 16 residues. Looked up from germline, CDR1 is MNHEY and CDR2 is SVGAGI. V dropped 2 bases and J dropped 3 bases, with 17 bases sitting between them. Recent vaccinations or acute infections were absent in the healthy HIV-negative adult donors. A CD45RA-negative memory subset and a CD45RA+ naive subset were separated from the CD4+ cells. The data were taken from a study of shared clonotypes between healthy human individuals. On the study more broadly: Ranging from 18 to 49 in age, donors were two women and a few men.

TCRdb's table, derived via immunoSEQ multiplex PCR, lists solely in-frame clones and lacks some. The sample records 2 million to 2.5 million clones, approximately 90% being singletons. Findings and caveats of the study: In general, naive subsets displayed greater estimated richness than memory subsets did.

Sequencing used naive CD4+ T cells from PBMCs. Subset given: CD45RA+ positively selected. The chain is built from TRBV6-5 and TRBJ2-7; possibly TRBD1 for D (6 bases). The TCR comes from a man younger than 30 in good health. Some clones in this sample may be carry-over from other donors' samples. Here the CDR3 DNA reads TGTGCCAGCAGTTACCAGGGTAGGGACACAGTCTACGAGCAGTACTTC. Translated: CASSYQGRDTVYEQYF.